This T cell receptor beta chain was recorded in a study of tumor-infiltrating lymphocytes in oesophageal squamous cell carcinoma. TCRdb itself ran the PCR reads through MiXCR, one entry per CDR3 protein. Here the sample spans tens of thousands of distinct CDR3 sequences, roughly 32% being singletons. In its sample, this clonotype is medium-sized. V dropped 8 bases and J dropped 7; count of bases not matched to a gene: 1. In germline, CDR1 is SGHTA, CDR2 FQGNSA. The CDR3 consists of 12 residues. The TCR sequence derives from a female donor with esophageal squamous cell carcinoma. The specimen sequenced was esophageal tumor tissue. The V and J genes are TRBV7-2 and TRBJ1-4; 10 bases are shared with TRBD1. CDR3 amino acids: CASGQGGEKLFF. The CDR3 DNA reads as TGTGCCAGCGGACAGGGGGGTGAAAAACTGTTTTTT.